Included here is one T cell receptor beta chain sequence, with context. This record belongs to a study of molecular identifiers for immune sequencing clone quantification. V was clipped by 2 bases and J by 1 base, with 18 bases between them. Germline values: CDR1 SEHNR, CDR2 FQNEAQ (reference sequence). The CDR3 is 17 residues long. TCRdb itself ran the PCR reads through MiXCR, one entry per CDR3 protein. The sample has about 510,000 distinct CDR3 sequences, about 25% seen once; the top ten hold around 0.8%. The chain carries TRBV7-9 and TRBJ2-7; a weak D match, TRBD2 (5 bases). This clonotype was sampled from a human donor in good health. Some libraries in this study had Jurkat cell RNA spiked in. Specimen: naive CD8+ T cells from blood, with Jurkat cell RNA spiked in. The subset here: FACS-sorted CD8+CD4-CCR7+CD45RA+ naive T cells. The CDR3: CASSLSPGEYRSYEQYF. CDR3 nucleotide sequence: TGTGCCAGCAGCTTATCCCCTGGGGAGTATAGGTCCTACGAGCAGTACTTC.